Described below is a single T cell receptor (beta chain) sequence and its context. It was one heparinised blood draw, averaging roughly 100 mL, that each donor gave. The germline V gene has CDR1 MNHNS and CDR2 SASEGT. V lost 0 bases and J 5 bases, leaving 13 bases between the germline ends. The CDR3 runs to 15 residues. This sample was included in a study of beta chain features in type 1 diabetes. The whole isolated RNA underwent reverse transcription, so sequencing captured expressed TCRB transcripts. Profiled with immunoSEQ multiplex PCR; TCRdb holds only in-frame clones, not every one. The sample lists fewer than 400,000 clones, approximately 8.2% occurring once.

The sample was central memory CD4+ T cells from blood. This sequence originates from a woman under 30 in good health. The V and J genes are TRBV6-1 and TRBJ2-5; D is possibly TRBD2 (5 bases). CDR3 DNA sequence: TGTGCCAGCAGTGAAGCCCTATCCGGGAAGGAGACCCAGTACTTC. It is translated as CASSEALSGKETQYF.